A selection of T cell receptor beta chains follows, all from one sample in a study of somatic mutations in cytotoxic T cells in rheumatoid arthritis. TCRdb keeps only in-frame clones here, not all; method: immunoSEQ multiplex PCR. The sample comprises roughly 4,100 clones, approximately 95% of which are singletons, and roughly 7.1% rests with the top ten. The material sequenced was CD8+ T cells sorted from blood. These receptors all stem from a woman aged 55-75 years with rheumatoid arthritis. The CDR3 runs from the conserved cysteine through the conserved F or W. Rows may omit the clone size; those that give it use once, few, many or a size class.

J: TRBJ1-1
size: -
V: TRBV13
CDR3: CASTQILRGFTEAFF

J: TRBJ1-3
size: -
V: TRBV4-1
CDR3: CASSRSRGSGNTIYF

J: TRBJ2-1
size: once
V: TRBV2
CDR3: CASLDYAHNEQFF

J: TRBJ2-7
size: -
V: TRBV11-3
CDR3: CASSLDYQGRTTEQYF

J: TRBJ2-1
size: -
V: TRBV9
CDR3: CASSVGQGSYNEQFF

J: TRBJ2-3
size: few
V: TRBV13
CDR3: CASSSLPDTQYF

J: TRBJ2-1
size: -
V: TRBV4-2
CDR3: CASSEIQGALYNEQFF

J: TRBJ2-1
size: -
V: TRBV5-1
CDR3: CASSLSEGAISTLFF

J: TRBJ1-3
size: -
V: TRBV5-6
CDR3: CASSWDRGITIYF

J: TRBJ2-5
size: -
V: TRBV28
CDR3: CASRQGKETQYF

J: TRBJ2-1
size: -
V: TRBV19
CDR3: CASSPGLASEQFF

J: TRBJ1-2
size: -
V: TRBV7-9
CDR3: CASSQGGANYGYTF

J: TRBJ2-1
size: -
V: TRBV11-2
CDR3: CASSLVGSGRAYEQFF

J: TRBJ2-7
size: -
V: TRBV4-1
CDR3: CASSQGSSGRVDEQYF

J: TRBJ2-5
size: -
V: TRBV4-1
CDR3: CASRPTGWETQYF

J: TRBJ1-4
size: -
V: TRBV15
CDR3: CATVLLRGDRNEKLFF

J: TRBJ1-5
size: -
V: TRBV5-8
CDR3: CASSPIHSNQPQHF

J: TRBJ2-1
size: -
V: TRBV2
CDR3: CASSSVAGWDNEQFF

J: TRBJ1-2
size: -
V: TRBV5-6
CDR3: CASSGGADGHYGYTF

J: TRBJ2-5
size: -
V: TRBV5-1
CDR3: CASSGGAALQYF

J: TRBJ2-3
size: -
V: TRBV7-9
CDR3: CASSPSVDTDTQYF

J: TRBJ2-4
size: -
V: TRBV4-1
CDR3: CASSQDQGMNIQYF

J: TRBJ1-6
size: -
V: TRBV28
CDR3: CASSFWGQGYSPLHF

J: TRBJ2-2
size: -
V: TRBV4-1
CDR3: CASSQPTGLSGELFF